This TCR beta chain is drawn from a study of cytomegalovirus exposure and HLA in healthy donors. General study results and limits: Presence/absence analyses assumed roughly uniform sequencing depth across donors, which may not hold. Most likely, a cluster of highly shared sequence variants arose as a sequencing artifact.

Trimming pared 2 bases from V and 4 bases from J, leaving 13 bases between. The CDR3 is 15 amino acids. Germline V CDR1 and CDR2: SGHTA, FQGTGA. The PCR used 60 Vbeta and 13 Jbeta primers. Here immunoSEQ multiplex PCR was the method, and the copy in TCRdb shows in-frame clones only, minus some. The table includes about 130,000 clones, approximately 78% detected once. Worth noting for this clone: Its antigen is still unknown.

Sample: PBMCs. This sequence joins TRBV7-3 and TRBJ2-3; D is unclear. The origin of this receptor is a woman in her 30s in good health and CMV-seronegative. CDR3 protein: CASSLGMVGADTQYF. For the CDR3, the DNA is TGTGCCAGCAGCTTAGGCATGGTGGGCGCAGATACGCAGTATTTT. The full variable domain, in which reference TRBV7-3 and TRBJ2-3 provide the parts outside the CDR3, is GAGVSQTPSNKVTEKGKYVELRCDPISGHTALYWYRQSLGQGPEFLIYFQGTGAADDSGLPNDRFFAVRPEGSVSTLKIQRTERGDSAVYLCASSLGMVGADTQYFGPGTRLTVL.